The 19 T cell receptor beta chains presented below share a single source sample, sequenced in a study of PD-L1 blockade in urothelial cancer. Sequencing was performed with immunoSEQ multiplex PCR; in TCRdb, only in-frame clones are kept and a portion is missing. The data hold about 84,000 clones, with 82% observed a single time. The sequencing used PBMCs, collected around atezolizumab (anti-PD-L1) treatment. These TCRs come from a man in his 70s with urothelial cancer.

The CDR3 region is CASSFTTSGSSDTQYF. The CDR3 DNA reads as TGCGCCAGCAGCTTTACTACTAGCGGGAGCTCAGATACGCAGTATTTT. The chain joins TRBV5-1 to TRBJ2-3; TRBD2 matches 11 bases. Germline assignment: CDR1 SGHRS and CDR2 YFSETQ. CDR3 length equals 16 residues. V lost 2 bases to trimming and J lost 4 bases; unmatched junction nucleotides: 6.

Of note for this clone: One end of the junction fails to match germline, which may point to a read error. V is TRBV7-8 and J is TRBJ2-7, with TRBD1 identical over 7 bases. In germline, CDR1 is SGHVS, CDR2 FQNEAQ. CDR3 size: 16 residues. The CDR3 bases are TGTGCCAGCAGTAATACCCGACTCAGGGGATCGACAGGGTATAACTTC. Translating gives CASSNTRLRGSTGYNF.

The chain is built from TRBV5-6 and TRBJ1-3; D is unresolved. Germline values: CDR1 SGHDT, CDR2 YYEEEE. Trimming shortened V by 4 bases and J by 4 bases, and 15 bases separated the two germline ends. The CDR3 length is 15 residues. CDR3 DNA sequence: TGTGCCAGCAGCGAGGAGGGTAGGTCCGGAAACACCATATATTTT. Translating gives CASSEEGRSGNTIYF.

The chain combines TRBV6-1 with TRBJ2-4, with TRBD2 identical over 11 bases. Germline trimming cut 2 bases from V and 8 bases from J; bases unmatched to any gene: 8. The germline gives CDR1 MNHNS, CDR2 SASEGT. The CDR3 length is 16 residues. The CDR3, as DNA: TGTGCCAGCAGTGAAAGTAGCGGGGGGGCCCTAGACATTCAGTACTTC. It yields the protein CASSESSGGALDIQYF.

The chain has TRBV19 and TRBJ1-2, with D possibly being TRBD1 (5 bases). V was shortened by 7 bases and J by 2 bases, with 17 bases between the two germline ends. The CDR3 runs 15 residues. Germline CDR1 is LNHDA and CDR2 is SQIVND (reference sequence). CDR3 sequence (DNA): TGTGCCAGTACCAAGGCCCCAGGACAAAACTATGGCTACACCTTC. It yields the protein CASTKAPGQNYGYTF.

The chain carries TRBV7-6 and TRBJ2-1; 9 nucleotides align to TRBD2. V shed 6 bases and J 3 bases; nucleotides not matched to a gene: 6. CDR1 is SGHVS, CDR2 FNYEAQ, per germline. The CDR3 contains 15 residues. The CDR3 DNA follows: TGTGCCAGCAGACAGATGACTAGCGGCTACAATGAGCAGTTCTTC. It specifies CASRQMTSGYNEQFF.

The CDR3 DNA is TGTGCCAGCAGCTTAGTGGAGGAGACCCAGTACTTC. Translation gives CASSLVEETQYF. V usage is TRBV7-9 and J usage is TRBJ2-5; D gene uncertain. The CDR3 spans 12 residues. Germline V gene sequence: CDR1 SEHNR, CDR2 FQNEAQ (reference sequence). V gave up 1 base and J gave up 5 bases, with 5 bases separating them.

The chain links TRBV7-9 to TRBJ1-1; D possibly corresponds to TRBD1 (6 bases). Germline values: CDR1 SEHNR, CDR2 FQNEAQ (reference sequence). Trimming took off 0 bases at V and 4 bases at J, with 9 bases between the two ends. There are 14 residues in the CDR3. The CDR3 coding sequence is TGTGCCAGCAGCTTAGCAGGGGGATCCACTGAAGCTTTCTTT. Its protein is CASSLAGGSTEAFF.

This rearrangement joins TRBV14 to TRBJ2-3; TRBD2 is a possible D gene (6 bases). This CDR3 has 16 residues. The germline V and J ends were trimmed by 4 bases and 6 bases, with 20 bases remaining between them. CDR1 and CDR2 (germline): SGHDN, FVKESK. The CDR3 DNA follows: TGTGCCAGCAGCCCCCGGGGGATAGCGGTGGTTGATACGCAGTATTTT. Its protein product is CASSPRGIAVVDTQYF.

V usage is TRBV6-1 and J usage is TRBJ2-3; 7 positions match TRBD2. This CDR3 spans 14 amino acids. The V gene's germline CDR1 is MNHNS and CDR2 SASEGT. J gave up 5 bases and V 3 bases, and 5 bases lay outside the gene matches. The CDR3 nucleotides read TGTGCCAGCAGTGATGCGGGAGCAGGAGATACGCAGTATTTT. It yields the protein CASSDAGAGDTQYF.

The J gene is TRBJ1-5, the V gene TRBV7-2; TRBD1 matches at 7 bases. Germline assignment: CDR1 SGHTA and CDR2 FQGNSA. The CDR3 is 13 amino acids. V lost 5 bases and J lost 11; bases outside the gene matches: 9. Here the CDR3 reads CASSPFSGGTQHF. In nucleotides, the CDR3 is TGTGCCAGCAGCCCATTTTCAGGGGGAACCCAGCATTTT.

As regards this clone: This sample includes further DNA sequences coding for the same CDR3. The gene calls are TRBV7-2 and TRBJ2-7, with 13 bases identical to TRBD2. CDR3 length: 14 residues. Germline V lookup: CDR1 SGHTA, CDR2 FQGNSA. Trimming took 5 bases from V and 4 from J; bases not matched to a gene: 2. CDR3 loop: CASSPTSGRYEQYF. CDR3 coding DNA: TGTGCCAGCAGCCCGACTAGCGGGAGGTACGAGCAGTACTTC.

The chain links TRBV7-2 to TRBJ2-1, with 9 bases identical to TRBD2. Germline lookup yields CDR1 SGHTA and CDR2 FQGNSA. This CDR3 has 16 amino acids. V trimming: 7 bases; J trimming: 7 bases; junction bases outside the gene matches: 14. The CDR3: CASTAIADSGRNEQFF. The CDR3 DNA is TGTGCCAGCACCGCGATAGCGGATAGCGGGAGAAATGAGCAGTTCTTC.

This clone was detected only a few times. This rearrangement joins TRBV30 to TRBJ2-3; D ambiguous. There are 12 residues in the CDR3. V lost 5 bases to trimming and J lost 0 bases, with 6 bases between them. The V gene's germline CDR1 is GTSNPN and CDR2 SVGIG (reference sequence). The CDR3 reads CAWGRSTDTQYF. In DNA form, the CDR3 reads TGTGCCTGGGGCCGTAGCACAGATACGCAGTATTTT. Together with reference TRBV30 and TRBJ2-3, the CDR3 gives the full variable domain: SQTIHQWPATLVQPVGSPLSLECTVEGTSNPNLYWYRQAAGRGLQLLFYSVGIGQISSEVPQNLSASRPQDRQFILSSKKLLLSDSGFYLCAWGRSTDTQYFGPGTRLTVL.

The chain carries TRBV9 and TRBJ2-5, with no clear D. Trimming stripped 0 bases from V and 2 bases from J, with 5 bases between. The CDR3 totals 13 residues. Germline V gene sequence: CDR1 SGDLS, CDR2 YYNGEE. CDR3 residues: CASSVDLQETQYF. The DNA for the CDR3 is TGTGCCAGCAGCGTAGATCTTCAAGAGACCCAGTACTTC.

The rearrangement links TRBV18 to TRBJ1-2, with 7 nucleotides matching TRBD1. The CDR3 loop spans 14 amino acids. Trimming removed 2 bases from V and 8 bases from J; junction bases left unmatched: 8. Germline CDR1 reads KGHSH; CDR2 reads LQKENI. This CDR3 is CASSPVAGTDGYTF. CDR3 coding DNA: TGTGCCAGCTCACCAGTGGCAGGGACAGACGGCTACACCTTC.

This clone was seen a handful of times. The rearrangement uses TRBV5-4 and TRBJ2-5; a possible D gene is TRBD1 (8 bases). V was cut by 5 bases and J by 5 bases, with 16 bases left in between. Germline-derived CDR1 and CDR2 are SGHNT and YYREEE (reference sequence). The CDR3 has 14 residues. The CDR3 DNA follows: TGTGCCAGCAGGGTGACAGGGGAGGGGGAGACCCAGTACTTC. As protein: CASRVTGEGETQYF. Full variable domain (rest looked up from reference TRBV5-4 and TRBJ2-5): ETGVTQSPTHLIKTRGQQVTLRCSSQSGHNTVSWYQQALGQGPQFIFQYYREEENGRGNFPPRFSGLQFPNYSSELNVNALELDDSALYLCASRVTGEGETQYFGPGTRLLVL.

The rearrangement links TRBV9 to TRBJ1-2, with TRBD1 matching 12 bases. Per the germline V gene, CDR1 is SGDLS and CDR2 is YYNGEE. With 0 bases clipped from V and 8 bases from J, the junction kept 8 bases outside the gene matches. This CDR3 is built from 16 residues. The CDR3 is CASSVAKGTGGDGYTF. The CDR3 DNA sequence: TGTGCCAGCAGCGTAGCTAAGGGGACAGGGGGCGACGGCTACACCTTC. The entire variable domain, with the rest obtained from reference TRBV9 and TRBJ1-2, is as follows: DSGVTQTPKHLITATGQRVTLRCSPRSGDLSVYWYQQSLDQGLQFLIQYYNGEERAKGNILERFSAQQFPDLHSELNLSSLELGDSALYFCASSVAKGTGGDGYTFGSGTRLTVV.

The chain carries TRBV2 and TRBJ1-4, with unresolved D. CDR3 length equals 15 residues. The V end was cut by 4 bases, the J end by 3 bases, with 12 bases between. Germline assignment: CDR1 SNHLY and CDR2 FYNNEI. For the CDR3, the DNA is TGTGCCAGCAGTGCCGGGAATTCGGCTAATGAAAAACTGTTTTTT. This gives the protein CASSAGNSANEKLFF.